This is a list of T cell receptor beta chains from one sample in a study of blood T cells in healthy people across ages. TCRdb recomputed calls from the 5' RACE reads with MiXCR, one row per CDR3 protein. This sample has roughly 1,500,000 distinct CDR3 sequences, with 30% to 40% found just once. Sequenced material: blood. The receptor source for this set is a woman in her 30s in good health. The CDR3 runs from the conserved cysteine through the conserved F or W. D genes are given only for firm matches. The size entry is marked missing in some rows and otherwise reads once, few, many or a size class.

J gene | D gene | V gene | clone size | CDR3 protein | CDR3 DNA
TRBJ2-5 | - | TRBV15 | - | CATSNKAVRRRETQYF | TGTGCCACCAGCAATAAGGCGGTGCGTAGGCGGGAGACCCAGTACTTC
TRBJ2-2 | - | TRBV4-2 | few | CASSQEWATGELFF | TGTGCCAGCAGCCAAGAATGGGCCACCGGGGAGCTGTTTTTT
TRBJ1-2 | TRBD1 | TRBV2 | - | CASKAMTGGYGYTF | TGTGCCAGCAAAGCCATGACAGGGGGTTATGGCTACACCTTC
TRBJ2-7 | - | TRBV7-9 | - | CASSGHSPPYEQYF | TGTGCCAGCAGCGGACACTCCCCACCCTACGAGCAGTACTTC
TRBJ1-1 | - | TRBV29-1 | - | CSVVPARGTEAFF | TGCAGCGTTGTGCCGGCCAGGGGCACTGAAGCTTTCTTT
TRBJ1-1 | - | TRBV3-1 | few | CASSQEPGNTEAFF | TGTGCCAGCAGCCAAGAACCAGGAAACACTGAAGCTTTCTTT
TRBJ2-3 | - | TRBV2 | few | CASPRDSTDTQYF | TGTGCCAGCCCCCGGGACAGCACAGATACGCAGTATTTT
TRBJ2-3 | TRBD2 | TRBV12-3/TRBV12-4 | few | CASSFVLAGSTDTQYF | TGTGCCAGCAGTTTTGTGCTAGCGGGTAGCACAGATACGCAGTATTTT
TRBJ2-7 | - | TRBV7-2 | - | CASTAGTTYEQYF | TGTGCCAGCACGGCGGGGACCACCTACGAGCAGTACTTC
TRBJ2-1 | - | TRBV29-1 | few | CSSRRTTNNEQFF | TGCAGCTCCCGACGGACAACTAACAATGAGCAGTTCTTC
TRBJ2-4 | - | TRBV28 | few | CASSYRTTEKNIQYF | TGTGCCAGCAGTTACCGAACGACAGAAAAAAACATTCAGTACTTC
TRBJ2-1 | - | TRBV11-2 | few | CASSFSGYLLEQFF | TGTGCCAGCAGCTTCTCCGGCTACCTCCTTGAGCAGTTCTTC
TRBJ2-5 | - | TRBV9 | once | CASSEQGAGGTQYF | TGTGCCAGCAGCGAACAGGGGGCGGGGGGGACCCAGTACTTC
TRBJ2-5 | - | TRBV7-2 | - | CASSFLGPQETQYF | TGTGCCAGCAGTTTCCTCGGTCCCCAGGAGACCCAGTACTTC
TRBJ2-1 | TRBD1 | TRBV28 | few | CASSLPGTDLRYNEQFF | TGTGCCAGCAGTTTACCGGGGACAGATTTAAGATACAATGAGCAGTTCTTC
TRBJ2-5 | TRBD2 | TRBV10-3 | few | CAISESRLAEETQYF | TGTGCCATCAGTGAGTCGCGACTAGCGGAAGAGACCCAGTACTTC
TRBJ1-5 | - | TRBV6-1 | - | CASSGGRQVGNQPQHF | TGTGCCAGCAGTGGGGGGCGACAGGTAGGCAATCAGCCCCAGCATTTT
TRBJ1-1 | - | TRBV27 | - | CASRPPRRITFF | TGTGCCAGCAGGCCGCCCCGCAGGATTACTTTCTTT
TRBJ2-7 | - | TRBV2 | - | CASRRGGSDIEQYF | TGTGCCAGCAGGAGGGGGGGGTCAGATATCGAGCAGTACTTC
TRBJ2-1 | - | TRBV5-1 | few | CASSLAPSGPYNEQFF | TGCGCCAGCAGCTTGGCCCCAAGCGGGCCCTACAATGAGCAGTTCTTC
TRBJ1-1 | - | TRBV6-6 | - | CASSTQRVGKAEAFF | TGTGCCAGCAGTACCCAGAGGGTAGGTAAAGCTGAAGCTTTCTTT
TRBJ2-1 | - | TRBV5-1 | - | CASSYRFIYNEQFF | TGCGCCAGCAGCTACAGATTTATTTATAATGAGCAGTTCTTC
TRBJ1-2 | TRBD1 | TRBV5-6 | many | CASSTRDRLMSGYTF | TGTGCCAGCAGCACACGGGACAGGCTGATGAGTGGCTACACCTTC
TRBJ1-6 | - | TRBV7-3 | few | CASSASAGPVGSPLHF | TGTGCCAGCAGCGCGAGCGCGGGCCCCGTGGGTTCACCCCTCCACTTT
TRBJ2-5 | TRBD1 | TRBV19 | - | CASSQLGQGARQETQYF | TGTGCCAGTAGCCAGCTCGGACAGGGGGCGCGACAAGAGACCCAGTACTTC
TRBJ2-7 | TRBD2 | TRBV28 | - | CASSRGLAGVEEQYF | TGTGCCAGCAGTCGGGGACTAGCGGGAGTGGAAGAGCAGTACTTC
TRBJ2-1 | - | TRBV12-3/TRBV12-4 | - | CASRDTSRRPNNEQFF | TGTGCCAGCAGGGATACTAGCAGGAGACCTAACAATGAGCAGTTCTTC
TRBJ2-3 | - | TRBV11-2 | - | CASSYPGTTDTQYF | TGTGCCAGCAGCTACCCCGGGACCACAGATACGCAGTATTTT
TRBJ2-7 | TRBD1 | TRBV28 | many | CASTKLDRVDEQYF | TGTGCCAGCACCAAATTGGACAGGGTCGACGAGCAGTACTTC
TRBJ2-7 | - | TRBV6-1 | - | CASLGGTYEQYF | TGTGCCAGCCTTGGAGGGACCTACGAGCAGTACTTC
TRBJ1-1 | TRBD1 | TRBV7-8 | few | CASSPGQGWTEAFF | TGTGCCAGCAGCCCCGGACAGGGTTGGACTGAAGCTTTCTTT
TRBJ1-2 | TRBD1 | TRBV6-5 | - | CASSTGTGRANYGYTF | TGTGCCAGCAGTACCGGGACAGGGAGGGCCAACTATGGCTACACCTTC
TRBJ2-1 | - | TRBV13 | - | CASSFGQNNEQFF | TGTGCCAGCAGCTTTGGACAGAACAATGAGCAGTTCTTC
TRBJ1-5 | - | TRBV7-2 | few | CASSTHQTRRDGRNQPQHF | TGTGCCAGCAGCACACACCAAACAAGGCGAGACGGCCGCAATCAGCCCCAGCATTTT
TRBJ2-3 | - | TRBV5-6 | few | CASSFRGVGITDTQYF | TGTGCCAGCAGCTTCCGGGGCGTTGGGATAACAGATACGCAGTATTTT
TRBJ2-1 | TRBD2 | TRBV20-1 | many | CSARLAGGNEQFF | TGCAGTGCTCGACTAGCGGGAGGGAATGAGCAGTTCTTC
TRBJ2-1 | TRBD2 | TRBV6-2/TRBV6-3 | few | CASSPPGTSSHEQFF | TGTGCCAGCAGCCCCCCAGGGACTAGCTCACATGAGCAGTTCTTC
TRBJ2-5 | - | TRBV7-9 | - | CASSFGTVDQETQYF | TGTGCCAGCAGCTTCGGGACTGTAGACCAAGAGACCCAGTACTTC
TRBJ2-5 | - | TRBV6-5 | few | CASNIPPETQYF | TGTGCCAGCAACATCCCCCCAGAGACCCAGTACTTC
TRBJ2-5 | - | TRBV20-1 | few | CSARHRKGETQYF | TGCAGTGCTAGACATCGGAAGGGAGAGACCCAGTACTTC
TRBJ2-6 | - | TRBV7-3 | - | CASRQGSSGANVLTF | TGTGCCAGCAGACAGGGTTCCTCTGGGGCCAACGTCCTGACTTTC
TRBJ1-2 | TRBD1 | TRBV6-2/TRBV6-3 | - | CASSYETGINTF | TGTGCCAGCAGTTACGAGACAGGGATAAACACCTTC
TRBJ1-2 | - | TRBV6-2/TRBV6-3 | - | CASSSVRLSPTQDGYTF | TGTGCCAGCAGCTCAGTCCGGCTTAGTCCCACCCAGGATGGCTACACCTTC